This TCR beta chain was recovered during a study of shared clonotypes between healthy human individuals. Study-level findings and limits: At large depth, rarefaction still showed sorted-subset sequencing to be incomplete. It was only blood that was sampled, and tissue repertoires likely differ.

Only CD45RO-negative cells positively selected for CCR7 counted as naive CD8 cells, so terminally differentiated effector memory CD45RA+ cells were excluded. TCRdb's copy holds only in-frame clones and misses some; the assay was immunoSEQ multiplex PCR. The sample yields around 2.1 million clones, 85% to 95% seen once. About this clone itself: Antigen specificity is unknown.

Sequencing input: naive CD8+ T cells from PBMCs. The TCR sequence derives from a man between 18 and 35 years old in good health. Some clones in this sample may be carry-over from other donors' samples.

CDR3 protein: CASSSGGHGSLARFNEQFF. The CDR3 DNA follows: TGTGCCAGCAGCTCCGGGGGTCATGGTAGTCTAGCGCGATTCAATGAGCAGTTCTTC. This chain joins TRBV7-9 and TRBJ2-1, with a weak D call TRBD2 (6 bases). Germline-derived CDR1 and CDR2 are SEHNR and FQNEAQ (reference sequence). The CDR3 totals 19 residues. Trimming took 4 bases from V and 6 from J, leaving 28 bases between them.